The present T cell receptor beta chain was sequenced within a study of beta chain features in type 1 diabetes. Blood was collected once per donor into heparin, averaging roughly 120 mL. Concerning this clone: The antigen is undetermined.

Isolated RNA was reverse transcribed in full, so expressed TCRB transcripts were sequenced. Here immunoSEQ multiplex PCR was the method, and the copy in TCRdb shows in-frame clones only, minus some. This sample has some 240,000 clones, with roughly 11% found just once. Study-level points and caveats: High-TCR-expressing cells could be over-represented by cDNA sequencing. Naive, central memory and Treg TCRB repertoires seemed to resemble each other more closely in patients than they did in healthy donors. PCR could preferentially amplify shorter templates, alike in patients and controls.

This CDR3 is built from 12 residues. Germline V CDR1 and CDR2: SQVTM, ANQGSEA. The V and J ends lost 1 base and 0 bases respectively, with 1 base between them. This TCR derives from a man between 18 and 29 years old in good health. This chain uses TRBV29-1 with TRBJ1-5, with D uncertain. Sequenced sample: central memory CD4+ T cells from blood. CDR3 DNA sequence: TGCAGCGTTGAAGGTAGCAATCAGCCCCAGCATTTT. It translates to CSVEGSNQPQHF.